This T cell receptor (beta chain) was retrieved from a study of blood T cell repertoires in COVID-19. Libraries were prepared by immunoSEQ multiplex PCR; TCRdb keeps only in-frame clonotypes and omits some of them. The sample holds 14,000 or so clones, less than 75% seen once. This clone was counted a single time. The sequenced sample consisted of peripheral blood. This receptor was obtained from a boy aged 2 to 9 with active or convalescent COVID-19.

CDR3 in DNA: TGTGCCAGCAGCTTGGCCGTCCGTCTAGCGGGAGGTAACAATGAGCAGTTCTTC. Amino acids: CASSLAVRLAGGNNEQFF. This chain joins TRBV5-6 and TRBJ2-1; 11 nucleotides match TRBD2. Trimming cost V 0 bases and J 5 bases; bases outside gene matches: 10. This CDR3 is 18 amino acids long. CDR1 and CDR2 from the germline V gene are SGHDT and YYEEEE.